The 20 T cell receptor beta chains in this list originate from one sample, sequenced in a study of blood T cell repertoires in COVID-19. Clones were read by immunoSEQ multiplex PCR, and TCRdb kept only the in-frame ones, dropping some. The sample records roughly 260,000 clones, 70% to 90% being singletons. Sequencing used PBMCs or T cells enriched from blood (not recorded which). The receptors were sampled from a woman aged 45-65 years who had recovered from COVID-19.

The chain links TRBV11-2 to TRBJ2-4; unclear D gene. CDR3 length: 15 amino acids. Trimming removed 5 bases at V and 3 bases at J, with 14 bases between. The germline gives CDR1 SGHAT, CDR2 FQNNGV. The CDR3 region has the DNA TGTGCCAGCAGCCCAAGTACCATAGACAAAAACATTCAGTACTTC. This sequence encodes CASSPSTIDKNIQYF.

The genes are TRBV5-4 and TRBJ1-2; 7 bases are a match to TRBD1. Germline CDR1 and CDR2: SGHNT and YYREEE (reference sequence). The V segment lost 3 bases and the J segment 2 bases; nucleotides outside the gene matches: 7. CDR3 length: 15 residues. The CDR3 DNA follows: TGTGCCAGCAGCTCGGGACCGACAGGGAACTATGGCTACACCTTC. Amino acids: CASSSGPTGNYGYTF.

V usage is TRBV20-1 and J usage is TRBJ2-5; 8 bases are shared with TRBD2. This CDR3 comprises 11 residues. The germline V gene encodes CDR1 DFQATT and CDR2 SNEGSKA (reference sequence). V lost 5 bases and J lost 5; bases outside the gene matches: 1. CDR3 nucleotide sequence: TGCAGTGCTCGGGGGGGGGAGACCCAGTACTTC. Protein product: CSARGGETQYF.

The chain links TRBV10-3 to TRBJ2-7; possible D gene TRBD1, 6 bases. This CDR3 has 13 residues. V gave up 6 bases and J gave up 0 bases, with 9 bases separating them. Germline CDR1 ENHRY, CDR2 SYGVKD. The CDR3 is CAIRGTNSYEQYF. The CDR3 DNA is TGTGCCATCAGAGGGACAAACTCCTACGAGCAGTACTTC.

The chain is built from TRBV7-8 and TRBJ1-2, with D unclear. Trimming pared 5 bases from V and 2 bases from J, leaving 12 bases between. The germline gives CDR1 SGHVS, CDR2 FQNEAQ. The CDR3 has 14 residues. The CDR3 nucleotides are TGTGCCAGCAGCCGCGGAACAGAAAACTATGGCTACACCTTC. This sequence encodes CASSRGTENYGYTF. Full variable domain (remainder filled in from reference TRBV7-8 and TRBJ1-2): GAGVSQSPRYKVAKRGQDVALRCDPISGHVSLFWYQQALGQGPEFLTYFQNEAQLDKSGLPSDRFFAERPEGSVSTLKIQRTQQEDSAVYLCASSRGTENYGYTFGSGTRLTVV.

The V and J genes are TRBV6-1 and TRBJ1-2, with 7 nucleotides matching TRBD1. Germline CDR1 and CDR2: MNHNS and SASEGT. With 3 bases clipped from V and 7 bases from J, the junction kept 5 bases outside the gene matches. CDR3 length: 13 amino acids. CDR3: CASSDNRGGGYTF. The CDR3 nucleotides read TGTGCCAGCAGTGACAACAGGGGTGGTGGCTACACCTTC.

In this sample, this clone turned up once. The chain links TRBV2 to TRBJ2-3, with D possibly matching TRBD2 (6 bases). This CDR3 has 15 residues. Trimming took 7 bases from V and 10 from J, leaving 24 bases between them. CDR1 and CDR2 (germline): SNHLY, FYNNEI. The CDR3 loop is CASIIRTAGSSSQYF. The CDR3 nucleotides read TGTGCCAGCATAATACGAACAGCGGGTAGCAGTTCGCAGTATTTT.

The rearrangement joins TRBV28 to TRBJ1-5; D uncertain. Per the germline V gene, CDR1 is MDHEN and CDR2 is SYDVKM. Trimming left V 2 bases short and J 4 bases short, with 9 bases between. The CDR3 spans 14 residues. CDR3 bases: TGTGCCAGCAGTTTAGGTGGAGAGAATCAGCCCCAGCATTTT. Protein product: CASSLGGENQPQHF.

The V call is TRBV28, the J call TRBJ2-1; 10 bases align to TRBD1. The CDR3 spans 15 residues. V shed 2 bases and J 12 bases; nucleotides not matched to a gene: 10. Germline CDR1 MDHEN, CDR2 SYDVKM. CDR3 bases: TGTGCCAGCAGTTTAGCGGGACAGGGGTTCGGGGGGCAGTTCTTC. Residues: CASSLAGQGFGGQFF.

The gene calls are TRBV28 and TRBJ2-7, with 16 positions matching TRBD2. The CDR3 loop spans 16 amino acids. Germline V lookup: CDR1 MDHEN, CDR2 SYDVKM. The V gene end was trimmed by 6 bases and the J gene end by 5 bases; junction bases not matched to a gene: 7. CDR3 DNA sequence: TGTGCCAGCAGCCCTAGGGGACTAGCGGGAGGGCACGAGCAGTACTTC. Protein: CASSPRGLAGGHEQYF.

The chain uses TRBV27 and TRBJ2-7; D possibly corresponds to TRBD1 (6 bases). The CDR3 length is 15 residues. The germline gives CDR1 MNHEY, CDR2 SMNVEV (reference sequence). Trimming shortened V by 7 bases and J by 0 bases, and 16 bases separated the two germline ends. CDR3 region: CASTSTGLDSYEQYF. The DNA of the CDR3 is TGTGCCAGCACCAGCACAGGGCTCGACTCCTACGAGCAGTACTTC.

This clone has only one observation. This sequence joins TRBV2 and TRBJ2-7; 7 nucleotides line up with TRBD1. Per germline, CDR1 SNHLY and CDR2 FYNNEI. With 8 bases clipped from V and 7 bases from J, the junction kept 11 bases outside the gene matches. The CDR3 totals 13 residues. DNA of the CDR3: TGTGCCAGCCGACCGGGACAGTGGAAGGAGCAGTACTTC. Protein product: CASRPGQWKEQYF.

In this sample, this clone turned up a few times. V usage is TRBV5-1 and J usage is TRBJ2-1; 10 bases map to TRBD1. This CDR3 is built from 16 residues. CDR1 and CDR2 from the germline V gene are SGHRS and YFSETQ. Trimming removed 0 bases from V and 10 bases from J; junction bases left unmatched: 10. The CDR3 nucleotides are TGCGCCAGCAGCTTGGCCCCCGGGACAGGGGCAAACGAGCAGTTCTTC. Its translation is CASSLAPGTGANEQFF.

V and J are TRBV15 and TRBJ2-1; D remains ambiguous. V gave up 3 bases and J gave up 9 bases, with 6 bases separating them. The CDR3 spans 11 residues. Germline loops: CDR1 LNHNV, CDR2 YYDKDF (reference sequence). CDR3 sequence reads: CATSRKREQFF. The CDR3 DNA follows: TGTGCCACCAGCAGGAAGCGTGAGCAGTTCTTC.

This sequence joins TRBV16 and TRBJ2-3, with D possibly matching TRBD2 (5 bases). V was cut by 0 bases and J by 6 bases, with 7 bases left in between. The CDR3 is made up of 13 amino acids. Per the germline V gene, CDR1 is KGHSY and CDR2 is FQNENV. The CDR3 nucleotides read TGTGCCAGCAGCCAATCGAGGAGGGATACGCAGTATTTT. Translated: CASSQSRRDTQYF.

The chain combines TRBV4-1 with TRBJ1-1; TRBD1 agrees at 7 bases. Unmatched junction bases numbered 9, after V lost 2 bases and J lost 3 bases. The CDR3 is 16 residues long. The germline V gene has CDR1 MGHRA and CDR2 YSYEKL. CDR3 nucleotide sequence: TGCGCCAGCAGCCAAAGATTTCCGACAGGGTACACTGAAGCTTTCTTT. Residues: CASSQRFPTGYTEAFF.

DNA for the CDR3: TGTGCCAGCAGCTTAGCGCGGCCGGGGATGGGCAATCAGCCCCAGCATTTT. Translated, it gives CASSLARPGMGNQPQHF. The rearrangement joins TRBV7-2 to TRBJ1-5; D gene unclear. Deletions cut 0 bases from V and 2 bases from J, with 14 bases between. The CDR3 extends over 17 amino acids. From germline, CDR1 is SGHTA and CDR2 FQGNSA.

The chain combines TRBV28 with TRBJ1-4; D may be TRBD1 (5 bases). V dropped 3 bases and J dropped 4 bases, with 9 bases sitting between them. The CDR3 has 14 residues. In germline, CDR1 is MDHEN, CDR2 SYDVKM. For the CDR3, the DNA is TGTGCCAGCAGTTTGGGGGGAATTAATGAAAAACTGTTTTTT. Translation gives CASSLGGINEKLFF.

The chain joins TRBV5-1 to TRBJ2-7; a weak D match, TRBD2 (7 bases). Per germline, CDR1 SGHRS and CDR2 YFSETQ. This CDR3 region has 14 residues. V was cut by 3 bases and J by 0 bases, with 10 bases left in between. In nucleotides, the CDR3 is TGCGCCAGCAGCTCGGGGGGCCTCTCCTACGAGCAGTACTTC. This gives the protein CASSSGGLSYEQYF.

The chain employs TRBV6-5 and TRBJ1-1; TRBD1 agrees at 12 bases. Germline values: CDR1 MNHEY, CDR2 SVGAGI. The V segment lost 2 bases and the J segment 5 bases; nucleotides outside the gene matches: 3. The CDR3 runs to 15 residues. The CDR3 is CASSYEGQGATEAFF. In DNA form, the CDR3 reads TGTGCCAGCAGTTACGAGGGACAGGGGGCAACTGAAGCTTTCTTT.